Listed below are T cell receptor beta chains from one sample, sequenced in a study of shared clonotypes between healthy human individuals. Sequencing used immunoSEQ multiplex PCR; TCRdb keeps in-frame clones, though not all of them. The sample has around 2.1 million clones; almost 96% are singletons. The sample taken for sequencing was naive CD4+ T cells sorted from blood. The origin of the receptors is a young man in good health. Each CDR3 is given with its conserved first and last residue. A D gene is named only where the DNA matches it firmly. Not every row has a clone size; where given, it reads once, few, many or a size class.

>TRBD2|TRBJ2-1|TRBV5-1|once
TGCGCCAGCGGAAGGGCAGCGGGAGCCGTTAACAATGAGCAGTTCTTC
CASGRAAGAVNNEQFF
>.|TRBJ1-5|TRBV30|.
TGTGCCTGGAGTAGTAGTGTTAGCAATCAGCCCCAGCATTTT
CAWSSSVSNQPQHF
>.|TRBJ2-2|TRBV2|.
TGTGCCAGCAGTATTGAGGGGGGAACCGGGGAGCTGTTTTTT
CASSIEGGTGELFF
>.|TRBJ1-2|TRBV7-9|.
TGTGCCAGCAGCTTAGGAGCGGCAGGTTCATATGGCTACACCTTC
CASSLGAAGSYGYTF
>.|TRBJ2-5|TRBV10-3|.
TGTGCCATCAGTGAAGGCTACCAAGAGACCCAGTACTTC
CAISEGYQETQYF
>TRBD1|TRBJ2-1|TRBV7-9|.
TGTGCCAGCCAGGGGGCACGAAGCTCCTACAATGAGCAGTTCTTC
CASQGARSSYNEQFF
>TRBD2|TRBJ2-5|TRBV19|.
TGTGCCACCGGGGGGGTCGGAGAGACCCAGTACTTC
CATGGVGETQYF
>.|TRBJ2-1|TRBV6-1|.
TGTGCCAGCAGTGTAAGGGTGAGGGAACACAATGAGCAGTTCTTC
CASSVRVREHNEQFF
>.|TRBJ2-7|TRBV6-1|.
TGTGCCAGCAGTGAGGACCTGGGCAGCTACGAGCAGTACTTC
CASSEDLGSYEQYF
>.|TRBJ2-7|TRBV7-2|.
TGTGCCAGCAGCTTGGGCCGGGGCAACTACGAGCAGTACTTC
CASSLGRGNYEQYF
>.|TRBJ1-1|TRBV18|.
TGTGCCAGCTCAACGGACAGAAACACTGAAGCTTTCTTT
CASSTDRNTEAFF
>.|TRBJ2-3|TRBV5-1|.
TGCGCCAGCAGCGAGACTTTGGGGGTGGGCACAGATACGCAGTATTTT
CASSETLGVGTDTQYF
>.|TRBJ1-1|TRBV6-1|.
TGTGCCAGCAGTGAAGATTTGTCGGGGTATACCTACACTGAAGCTTTCTTT
CASSEDLSGYTYTEAFF
>TRBD1|TRBJ2-6|TRBV18|.
TGTGCCAGCTCACCCGGGACAGCCTCTGGGGCCAACGTCCTGACTTTC
CASSPGTASGANVLTF
>TRBD2|TRBJ2-3|TRBV10-1|.
TGCGCCAGCATCCTTGGAGTAGCGGGAGGATACACAGATACGCAGTATTTT
CASILGVAGGYTDTQYF
>.|TRBJ2-5|TRBV5-1|.
TGCGCCAGCAGCACCAGGGGCGAAGAGACCCAGTACTTC
CASSTRGEETQYF
>.|TRBJ1-5|TRBV6-5|.
TGTGCCAGCAGTCGCGTCGCACATAGCAATCAGCCCCAGCATTTT
CASSRVAHSNQPQHF
>TRBD2|TRBJ2-1|TRBV10-1|.
TGCGCCAGCAGTACTAGCGTGAATGAGCAGTTCTTC
CASSTSVNEQFF
>TRBD2|TRBJ2-5|TRBV9|.
TGTGCCAGCAGCCCATTACCTAGCGGGGGGCCGGTGACCCAGTACTTC
CASSPLPSGGPVTQYF
>.|TRBJ1-1|TRBV30|.
TGTGCCTGGAGTCGGACAGCTACAAACACTGAAGCTTTCTTT
CAWSRTATNTEAFF
>TRBD1|TRBJ2-3|TRBV10-2|.
TGCGCCAGCACCCGGGGCGGGACAGGGGATACGCAGTATTTT
CASTRGGTGDTQYF
>TRBD2|TRBJ2-1|TRBV25-1|.
TGTGCCAGCACCCGCTCGGGGGGGTTCAATGAGCAGTTCTTC
CASTRSGGFNEQFF
>TRBD2|TRBJ2-7|TRBV6-4|.
TGTGCCAGCAGTGAATTAGCGGGAGGACCCTACGAGCAGTACTTC
CASSELAGGPYEQYF
>.|TRBJ2-1|TRBV6-5|.
TGTGCCAGCACAGACAGCAATGAGCAGTTCTTC
CASTDSNEQFF
>.|TRBJ1-6|TRBV2|once
TGTGCCAGCACACAGTCGTCCTATAATTCACCCCTCCACTTT
CASTQSSYNSPLHF
>TRBD1|TRBJ2-1|TRBV6-5|.
TGTGCCAGCAGTACGGACAGGGTGGGGCAGTTCTTC
CASSTDRVGQFF
>.|TRBJ2-7|TRBV10-3|.
TGTGCCATCAGTGAGTCAAAGGTAGGCAAGGGGACCTACGAGCAGTACTTC
CAISESKVGKGTYEQYF
>.|TRBJ2-5|TRBV20-1|.
TGCAGTGCTAGAGATGTGGAGACCCAGTACTTC
CSARDVETQYF
>.|TRBJ1-1|TRBV29-1|.
TGCAGCGTAGGGAACACTGAAGCTTTCTTT
CSVGNTEAFF
>TRBD1|TRBJ1-1|TRBV19|.
TGTGCCAGTAGTATCCCCGGGACAGGGGCGACTGAAGCTTTCTTT
CASSIPGTGATEAFF
>TRBD1|TRBJ2-5|TRBV5-1|.
TGCGCCAGCAGCCGATACGGACAGGGGGCGAAGGATGAGACCCAGTACTTC
CASSRYGQGAKDETQYF